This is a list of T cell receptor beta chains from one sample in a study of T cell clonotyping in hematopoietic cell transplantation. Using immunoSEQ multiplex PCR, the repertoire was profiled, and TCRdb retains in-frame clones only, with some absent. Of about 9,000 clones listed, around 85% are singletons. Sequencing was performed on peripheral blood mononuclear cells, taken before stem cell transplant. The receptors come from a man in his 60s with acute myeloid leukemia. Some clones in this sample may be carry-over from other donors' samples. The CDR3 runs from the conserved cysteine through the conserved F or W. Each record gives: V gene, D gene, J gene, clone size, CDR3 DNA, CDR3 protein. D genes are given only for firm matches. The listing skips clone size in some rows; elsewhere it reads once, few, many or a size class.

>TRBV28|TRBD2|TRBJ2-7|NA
TGTGCCAGCAGTTTATACGCGGGAGATCCCTCCTACGAGCAGTACTTC
CASSLYAGDPSYEQYF
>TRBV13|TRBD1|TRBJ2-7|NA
TGTGCCAGCAGTCCCGGGACAGTACCCTACGAGCAGTACTTC
CASSPGTVPYEQYF
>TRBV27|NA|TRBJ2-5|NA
TGTGCCAGCACCGACAAACTAGAGACCCAGTACTTC
CASTDKLETQYF
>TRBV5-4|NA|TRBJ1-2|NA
TGTGCCAGCAGCTTGGAAGGGTTGGGCTACACCTTC
CASSLEGLGYTF
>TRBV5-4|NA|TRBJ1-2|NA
TGTGCCAGCAGCCCGCCGATCGACGGGAACTATGGCTACACCTTC
CASSPPIDGNYGYTF
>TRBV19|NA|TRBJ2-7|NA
TGTGCCAGTAGTAGAAGCGGTTCCTACGAGCAGTACTTC
CASSRSGSYEQYF
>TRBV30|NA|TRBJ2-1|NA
TGTGCCTGGAGCCGGGGGCGCGGTTACTCCTACAATGAGCAGTTCTTC
CAWSRGRGYSYNEQFF
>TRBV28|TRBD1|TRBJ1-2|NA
TGTGCCAGCAGACAAACAGGGGGCGGCTATGGCTACACCTTC
CASRQTGGGYGYTF
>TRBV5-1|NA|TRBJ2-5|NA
TGCGCCAGCAGCGAGTTGGGGGGCGGGGAGACCCAGTACTTC
CASSELGGGETQYF
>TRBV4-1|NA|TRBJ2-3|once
TGCGCCAGCAGCCAAGTACGGCGGGTTCCCACAGATACGCAGTATTTT
CASSQVRRVPTDTQYF
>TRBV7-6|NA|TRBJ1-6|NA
TGTGCCAGCAGCCCCGTTTGGGCGGGATCACCCCTCCACTTT
CASSPVWAGSPLHF
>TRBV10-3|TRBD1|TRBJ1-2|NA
TGTGCCACCAGCTTCGGACAGGGGAGTGGCTACACCTTC
CATSFGQGSGYTF
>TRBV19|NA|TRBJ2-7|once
TGTGCCAGTAGTATGATGGCAGGATCCTACGAGCAGTACTTC
CASSMMAGSYEQYF
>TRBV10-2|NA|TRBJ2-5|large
TGCGCCAGCAGTGAGGATCTCGAGGCCCAGTACTTC
CASSEDLEAQYF
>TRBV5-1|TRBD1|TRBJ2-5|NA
TGCGCCAGCAGCCTGGGACAGCTCGAAGAGACCCAGTACTTC
CASSLGQLEETQYF
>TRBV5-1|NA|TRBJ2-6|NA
TGCGCCAGCAGGGTGGGGGGGGCCAACGTCCTGACTTTC
CASRVGGANVLTF
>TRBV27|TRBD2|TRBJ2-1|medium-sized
TGTGCCAGCAGTTTAATAGGGAGCGCGGGGGGGAGAGGCAATGAGCAGTTCTTC
CASSLIGSAGGRGNEQFF
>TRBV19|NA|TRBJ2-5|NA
TGTGCCAGTAAGAGGCAGAAGGACCAAGAGACCCAGTACTTC
CASKRQKDQETQYF
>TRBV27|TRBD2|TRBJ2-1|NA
TGTGCCAGCAGTTTAGTAGCGGGGGGCGAAACCAATGAGCAGTTCTTC
CASSLVAGGETNEQFF
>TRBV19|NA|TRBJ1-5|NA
TGTGCCAGTAGTATATCGGGGGGCCGGCAGCCCCAGCATTTT
CASSISGGRQPQHF
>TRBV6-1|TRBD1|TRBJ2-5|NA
TGTGCCAGCAGGACAGGGGCTGCGGCCCAGTACTTC
CASRTGAAAQYF
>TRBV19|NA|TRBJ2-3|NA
TGTGCCAGTAGTATCCAGGGCGGCACAGATACGCAGTATTTT
CASSIQGGTDTQYF
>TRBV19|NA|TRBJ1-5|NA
TGTGCCAGTAGTGGAAGCCTGGACAGCGTGGGGCAGCCCCAGCATTTT
CASSGSLDSVGQPQHF